This is a list of T cell receptor beta chains from one sample in a study of T-cell reconstitution after alpha-beta-depleted transplantation in children. Via MiXCR, TCRdb re-called the PCR reads, giving one row per CDR3 protein. The sample carries around 490,000 distinct CDR3 sequences, about an eighth recorded once. The sample consisted of PBMCs, mostly from graft donor cells, taken 180 days after TCRalphabeta/CD19-depleted stem cell transplant. The source is a female patient aged 2 to 10 who had a stem cell transplant for aplastic anemia, so the T cells may come from the graft donor. The CDR3 runs from the conserved cysteine through the conserved F or W. The D gene is left open where the match is weak. Part of the rows lack a size; the others show once, few, many or a class for expanded clones.

TRBV12-3/TRBV12-4	few	TRBD2	TRBJ2-1	TGTGCCAGCTGTCGGACTAGCGGATCCTCGTATGTGCAGTTCTTC	CASCRTSGSSYVQFF
TRBV12-3/TRBV12-4	many	TRBD1	TRBJ1-1	TGTGCCAGCACCGAAAAACAGGGGGGATTCATGAACACTGAAGCTTTCTTT	CASTEKQGGFMNTEAFF
TRBV5-1	.	.	TRBJ2-1	TGCGCCAGCAGCCGTCCCGGAGTTCCCCCGTGCAATGAGCAGTTCTTC	CASSRPGVPPCNEQFF
TRBV27	few	TRBD1	TRBJ1-3	TGTGCCAGCAGTTCAGCGGGACAGGGGATTGGTATATCTGGAAACACCATATATTTT	CASSSAGQGIGISGNTIYF
TRBV19	many	TRBD1	TRBJ1-1	TGTGCCAGTAGTATGCGGGACAGGTTGAACACTGAAGCTTTCTTT	CASSMRDRLNTEAFF
TRBV2	many	.	TRBJ2-1	TGTGCCACCCATTATGGACTTCACGATCCCTACAATGAGCAGTTCTTC	CATHYGLHDPYNEQFF
TRBV6-1	.	TRBD2	TRBJ2-1	TGTGCCAGCATTGGGACTAGCGGGAGAAGTGAGCAGTTCTTC	CASIGTSGRSEQFF
TRBV29-1	few	TRBD1	TRBJ1-1	TGCAGCGTCGAAAGTTCGACAGGGTGGACTGAAGCTTTCTTT	CSVESSTGWTEAFF
TRBV7-9	few	.	TRBJ1-2	TGTGCCAGCAGCTTCCCCGACAGTATCTACTATGGCTACACCTTC	CASSFPDSIYYGYTF
TRBV6-5	.	TRBD2	TRBJ2-1	TGTGCCAGCAGTTACTCTAGCGGGGGACCCTACAATGAGCAGTTCTTC	CASSYSSGGPYNEQFF